This section outlines one T cell receptor beta chain sequence together with its context. Germline CDR1 and CDR2: LGHNA and YSLEER. CDR3 length: 16 amino acids. J gave up 4 bases and V 0 bases, and 4 bases lay outside the gene matches. The sample is drawn from a study of cytomegalovirus exposure and HLA in healthy donors. It was with 60 Vbeta and 13 Jbeta primers that the PCR ran. Profiled with immunoSEQ multiplex PCR; TCRdb holds only in-frame clones, not every one. The sample records more than 140,000 clones, roughly 79% being singletons. The chain uses TRBV4-3 and TRBJ2-2, with TRBD2 identical over 8 bases. Material: PBMCs. The receptor comes from a woman in her forties in good health and CMV-seronegative. The CDR3 loop reads CASSQDPREVTGELFF. CDR3 sequence (DNA): TGCGCCAGCAGCCAAGATCCGCGGGAGGTCACCGGGGAGCTGTTTTTT.